Listed below are T cell receptor beta chains from one sample, sequenced in a study of CD8 T cells in Susac syndrome. One entry per CDR3 protein, called by TCRdb with MiXCR from the immunoSEQ multiplex PCR reads. Of tens of thousands of distinct CDR3 sequences listed, around nine tenths are singletons. Sequenced material: CD8+ T cells from PBMCs. The receptors originated from a human donor in good health. CDR3s include the opening cysteine and the closing phenylalanine or tryptophan. The D gene is left open where the match is weak.

>TRBJ2-2|TRBV4-1|-
CASSQDQGEGELFF
>TRBJ2-4|TRBV9|TRBD1
CASSAQGAGGVQYF
>TRBJ2-2|TRBV6-5|TRBD2
CASSYSERGALTGELFF
>TRBJ2-5|TRBV3-1|TRBD1
CASSHQDLDRGETQYF
>TRBJ2-1|TRBV6-2/TRBV6-3|-
CASSSRSGSYNERFF
>TRBJ1-5|TRBV12-3/TRBV12-4|-
CASSQGGQPQHF
>TRBJ1-2|TRBV7-9|TRBD1
CASSFAGTDYGYTF
>TRBJ2-1|TRBV25-1|-
CASSEQGTYNEQFF
>TRBJ2-7|TRBV20-1|-
CSAREVGSYEQYF
>TRBJ2-1|TRBV5-4|-
CASSLRDREDEQFF
>TRBJ1-6|TRBV5-1|-
CASSLPPGQSSYNSPLHF
>TRBJ2-1|TRBV27|TRBD2
CASSWSGGGEQFF
>TRBJ2-3|TRBV5-1|TRBD2
CASSWTSGGDFKPTDTQYF
>TRBJ2-2|TRBV6-2/TRBV6-3|TRBD1
CASSDRGNTGELFF